This TCR beta chain was recorded in a study of Ad26.COV2.S vaccination and SARS-CoV-2 variants. V lost 0 bases and J lost 8, with 14 bases in between. The CDR3 is made up of 14 amino acids. Looked up from germline, CDR1 is SGHRS and CDR2 is YFSETQ. Here immunoSEQ multiplex PCR was the method, and the copy in TCRdb shows in-frame clones only, minus some. The sample records almost 400,000 clones, around nine tenths being singletons. Sample treatment: around 19 received Ad26.COV2.S at low or high dose, single or two shots; five or six received placebo; per-sample allocation not given. Sampling happened 63 days after the first vaccine or placebo injection.

The specimen comprised peripheral blood, sampled in a trial of Ad26.COV2.S vaccine versus placebo. This receptor was obtained from a person aged 18-60 years who received the Ad26.COV2.S COVID-19 vaccine or a placebo. The chain carries TRBV5-1 and TRBJ2-5; D gene ambiguous. DNA of the CDR3: TGCGCCAGCAGCTTGGGGTTACTGGACCCTACCCAGTACTTC. It specifies CASSLGLLDPTQYF.